This T cell receptor (beta chain) was documented in a study of beta chain features in type 1 diabetes. The wider study: The samples had around 98 million sorted cells examined in all. Regarding the study as a whole: In every one of the four CD4+ subsets, TCRB CDR3s were moderately but significantly shorter in Type 1 diabetes patients. Unsettled here was the matter of whether HLA type influences TCRB rearrangement.

This clone turned up a few times. Its matching antigen is unknown. Each of the CD4+ naive, central memory, regulatory and stem cell-like memory populations was sorted via CD45RO/CCR7/CD25/CD127/CD95/CD27. The authors reverse transcribed all of the isolated RNA, so sequencing captured expressed TCRB transcripts. Clones were read by immunoSEQ multiplex PCR, and TCRdb kept only the in-frame ones, dropping some. The sample shows over 650,000 clones, around 15% of them seen only once. The source material was naive CD4+ T cells from blood. The clonotype comes from a man aged 18-30 years with type 1 diabetes.

In DNA form, the CDR3 reads TGTGCCAGCAGCTTAGCTGCGACAGGCCACCCCGGAAGGGAGACCCAGTACTTC. This encodes CASSLAATGHPGRETQYF. The V call is TRBV7-9, the J call TRBJ2-5; D is perhaps TRBD1 (6 bases). The CDR3 length is 18 residues. Germline CDR1 reads SEHNR; CDR2 reads FQNEAQ (reference sequence). V dropped 0 bases and J dropped 5 bases, with 22 bases sitting between them.